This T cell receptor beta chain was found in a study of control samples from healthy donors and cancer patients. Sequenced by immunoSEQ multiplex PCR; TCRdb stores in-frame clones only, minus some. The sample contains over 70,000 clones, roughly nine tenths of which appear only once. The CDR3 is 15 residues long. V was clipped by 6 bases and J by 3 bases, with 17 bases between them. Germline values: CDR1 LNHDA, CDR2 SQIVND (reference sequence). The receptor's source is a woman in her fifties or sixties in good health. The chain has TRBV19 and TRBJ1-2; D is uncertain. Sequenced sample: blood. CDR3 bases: TGTGCCAGTAGCTCTACAGCGGAGGGATACTATGGCTACACCTTC. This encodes CASSSTAEGYYGYTF.